This TCR beta chain originates from a study of response to subunit inactivated influenza vaccine. Note on this clonotype: Its antigen is as yet unknown.

Notes on the study in general: There was a suggestion from the authors that each seasonal influenza vaccination recruits few new T cells.

From the RT-PCR reads, TCRdb called clonotypes with MiXCR, one entry per CDR3 protein. This sample has hundreds of thousands of distinct CDR3 sequences, with more than 15% found just once. This sequence originates from a man aged 45-65 years who received an inactivated influenza vaccine. Here the sequenced sample was PBMCs from blood, taken 12 days after vaccination.

In DNA, the CDR3 is TGTGCCAGCAGCCAAGAATCGGTGAGAGGGGCGGAAGCTTTCTTT. Residues: CASSQESVRGAEAFF. The rearrangement uses TRBV4-2 and TRBJ1-1; D is possibly TRBD1 (5 bases). Trimming took off 0 bases at V and 8 bases at J, with 16 bases between the two ends. Germline lookup yields CDR1 LGHNA and CDR2 YNFKEQ. The CDR3 loop spans 15 amino acids.